The clone carrying this T cell receptor (beta chain) has more than one count but fewer than ten. In the original processing: Reference gene primer amplification gave estimated nucleated cell counts. Sequenced by immunoSEQ multiplex PCR; TCRdb stores in-frame clones only, minus some. V and J calls plus clone size are reproduced from that table; the DNA served to infer D and trimming. This sample has fewer than 500,000 clones; 75% to 90% occur once, and the top ten carry roughly 1.1%. Individuals drawn from around 25 US areas were roughly 18 to 95 years old. In Cohort 3, a recovered donor had either two negative PCRs, clearance, or symptom resolution. V gave up 2 bases and J gave up 8 bases; unmatched junction bases: 8. Germline CDR1 SGHTA, CDR2 FQGNSA. The CDR3 consists of 16 residues. These data are taken from a study of blood T cell repertoires in COVID-19. Turning to the study itself: Collection of acute and convalescent COVID-19 samples took place in the United States, Italy and Spain.

The TCR was taken from a young man who had recovered from COVID-19. The V call is TRBV7-2, the J call TRBJ2-1; 11 bases agree with TRBD2. What was sequenced was PBMCs or T cells enriched from blood (not recorded which). In DNA, the CDR3 is TGTGCCAGCAGCTTATGGGCGGTAGCGGGAGGGGATGAGCAGTTCTTC. Residues: CASSLWAVAGGDEQFF.